This T cell receptor (beta chain) came from a study of technical replicates of blood from a few donors. TCRdb's copy holds only in-frame clones and misses some; the assay was immunoSEQ multiplex PCR. Of approximately 59,000 clones in the sample, around 85% were seen once. This CDR3 comprises 14 residues. V shed 7 bases, J shed 3 bases, and the junction held 5 bases outside the gene matches. Germline V gene data show CDR1 as SGHAT and CDR2 as FQDESV (reference sequence). Sequenced input: PBMCs. This TCR was recovered from a human donor in good health. Some clones in this sample may be carry-over from other donors' samples. The chain uses TRBV11-1 and TRBJ2-4; 8 bases are shared with TRBD2. This CDR3 is CASTTGGDKNIQYF. CDR3 DNA: TGTGCCAGCACGACGGGAGGGGACAAAAACATTCAGTACTTC.